What follows are 6 T cell receptor beta chains derived from one specimen sequenced in a study of blood T cell repertoires in COVID-19 (dated by TCRdb to the early 2020s). Receptor libraries were prepared by the immunoSEQ multiplex PCR assay. The source is immuneACCESS, and TCRdb retained only in-frame sequences with V and J called. Part of the clones is not carried over; for the studies checked, unresolved V genes explain less than half of this, and the remainder is unexplained. A total of about 200,000 clones appear in this sample, roughly 88% of them only once. Around 2.2% of the sample lies in the top ten. The specimen sequenced was peripheral blood. The receptors come from a man aged 25 to 45 who had recovered from COVID-19.

The chain recombines TRBV5-1 with TRBJ1-3; D is unclear. CDR3 size: 13 residues. Germline CDR1 SGHRS, CDR2 YFSETQ. The germline V and J ends were trimmed by 4 bases and 4 bases, with 9 bases remaining between them. The CDR3 sequence: CASSQLTGNTIYF. In DNA form, the CDR3 reads TGCGCCAGCAGCCAACTGACAGGAAACACCATATATTTT. Full variable domain (remainder filled in from reference TRBV5-1 and TRBJ1-3): KAGVTQTPRYLIKTRGQQVTLSCSPISGHRSVSWYQQTPGQGLQFLFEYFSETQRNKGNFPGRFSGRQFSNSRSEMNVSTLELGDSALYLCASSQLTGNTIYFGEGSWLTVV.

This clone has just a few counts. The V and J genes are TRBV18 and TRBJ2-5; tentatively, D is TRBD1 (6 bases). The CDR3 spans 17 residues. The V gene lost 1 base and the J gene lost 2 bases, with 17 bases spanning the gap. CDR1 is KGHSH, CDR2 LQKENI, per germline. The CDR3 DNA reads as TGTGCCAGCTCACCACGAGAACGGCAGGGGCCACAAGAGACCCAGTACTTC. This gives the protein CASSPRERQGPQETQYF.

The rearrangement joins TRBV25-1 to TRBJ1-1; possible D gene TRBD1, 5 bases. V lost 8 bases and J 3 bases, leaving 13 bases between the germline ends. This CDR3 is 13 amino acids long. Germline V CDR1 and CDR2: MGHDK, SYGVNS. The CDR3 reads CASVLGGDTEAFF. Written as DNA, the CDR3 is TGTGCCAGCGTACTTGGGGGGGACACTGAAGCTTTCTTT.

The chain uses TRBV19 and TRBJ2-7; D gene uncertain. The CDR3 extends over 13 amino acids. The germline gives CDR1 LNHDA, CDR2 SQIVND (reference sequence). Between the trimmed V and J ends, which lost 3 bases and 4 bases, there was a span of 10 bases. CDR3 sequence reads: CASSIERGYEQYF. CDR3 sequence (DNA): TGTGCCAGTAGTATCGAACGAGGTTACGAGCAGTACTTC.

The rearrangement joins TRBV4-2 to TRBJ2-5; D is possibly TRBD1 (5 bases). CDR3 length equals 14 residues. Trimming pared 1 base from V and 5 bases from J, leaving 11 bases between. The germline CDR1 and CDR2 sequences are LGHNA and YNFKEQ. Here the CDR3 reads CASSQVDRTETQYF. The CDR3 bases are TGTGCCAGCAGCCAAGTAGACAGAACGGAGACCCAGTACTTC.

This chain connects TRBV7-6 to TRBJ2-1, with a possible D match to TRBD2 (5 bases). V was clipped by 1 base and J by 7 bases, with 8 bases between them. From germline, CDR1 is SGHVS and CDR2 FNYEAQ. The CDR3 is 13 amino acids. The CDR3 DNA reads as TGTGCCAGCAGCTTAGGTTCGGGGAATGAGCAGTTCTTC. Protein: CASSLGSGNEQFF.